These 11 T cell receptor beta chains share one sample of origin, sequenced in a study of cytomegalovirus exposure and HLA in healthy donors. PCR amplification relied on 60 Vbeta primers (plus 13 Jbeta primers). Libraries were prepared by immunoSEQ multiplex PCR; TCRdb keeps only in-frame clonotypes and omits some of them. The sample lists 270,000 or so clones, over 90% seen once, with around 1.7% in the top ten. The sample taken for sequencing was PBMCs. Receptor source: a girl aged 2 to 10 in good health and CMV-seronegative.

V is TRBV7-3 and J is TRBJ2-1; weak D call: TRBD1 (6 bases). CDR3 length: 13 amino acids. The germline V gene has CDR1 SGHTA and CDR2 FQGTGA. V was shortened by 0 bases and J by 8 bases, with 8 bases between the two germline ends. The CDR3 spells CASSLTQGYEQFF. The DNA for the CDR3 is TGTGCCAGCAGCTTAACGCAGGGGTATGAGCAGTTCTTC.

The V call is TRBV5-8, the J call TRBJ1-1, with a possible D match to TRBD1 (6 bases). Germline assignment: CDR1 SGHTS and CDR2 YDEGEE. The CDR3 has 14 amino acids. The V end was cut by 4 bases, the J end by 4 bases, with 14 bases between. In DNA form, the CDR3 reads TGTGCCAGCAGCGTTGGACAGCGTCTCACTGAAGCTTTCTTT. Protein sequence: CASSVGQRLTEAFF.

The DNA of the CDR3 is TGTGCCAGCAGCTCGGGGACAGACCAAGAGACCCAGTACTTC. This sequence encodes CASSSGTDQETQYF. The chain is built from TRBV5-4 and TRBJ2-5; TRBD1 aligns across 7 bases. The CDR3 consists of 14 residues. J was trimmed by 0 bases and V by 3 bases; bases with no gene match: 2. Germline V lookup: CDR1 SGHNT, CDR2 YYREEE (reference sequence).

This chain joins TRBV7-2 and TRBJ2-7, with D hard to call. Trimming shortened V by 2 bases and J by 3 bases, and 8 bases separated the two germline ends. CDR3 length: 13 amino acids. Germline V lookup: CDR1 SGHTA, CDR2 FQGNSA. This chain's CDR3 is CASSLSEIYEQYF. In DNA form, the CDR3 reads TGTGCCAGCAGCTTATCAGAAATCTACGAGCAGTACTTC.

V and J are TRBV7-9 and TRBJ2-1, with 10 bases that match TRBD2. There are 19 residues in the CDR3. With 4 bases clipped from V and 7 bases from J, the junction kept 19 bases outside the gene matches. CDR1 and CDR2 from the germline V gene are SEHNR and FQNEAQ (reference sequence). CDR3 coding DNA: TGTGCCAGCAGCTCACCCTCCGGGACTAGCGAGGCGGGGTGGAATGAGCAGTTCTTC. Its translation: CASSSPSGTSEAGWNEQFF.

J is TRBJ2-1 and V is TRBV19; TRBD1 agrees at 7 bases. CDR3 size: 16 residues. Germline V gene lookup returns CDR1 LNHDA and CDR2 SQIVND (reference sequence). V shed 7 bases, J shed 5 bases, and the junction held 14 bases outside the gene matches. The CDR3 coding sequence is TGTGCCAGTAAAGGAACAGGGGCTTTCCCAAACAATGAGCAGTTCTTC. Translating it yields CASKGTGAFPNNEQFF.

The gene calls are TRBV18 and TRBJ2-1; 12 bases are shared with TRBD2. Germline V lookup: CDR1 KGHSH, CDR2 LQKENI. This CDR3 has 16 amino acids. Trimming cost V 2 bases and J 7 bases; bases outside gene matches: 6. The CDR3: CASSPSLAGGHNEQFF. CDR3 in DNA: TGTGCCAGCTCACCATCACTAGCGGGGGGACATAATGAGCAGTTCTTC.

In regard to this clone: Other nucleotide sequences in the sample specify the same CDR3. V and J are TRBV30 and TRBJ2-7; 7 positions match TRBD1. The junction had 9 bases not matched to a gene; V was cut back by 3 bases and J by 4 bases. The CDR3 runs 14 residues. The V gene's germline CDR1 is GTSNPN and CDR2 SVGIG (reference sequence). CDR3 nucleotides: TGTGCCTGGAGGCCCCGGGACAGTCTTTACGAGCAGTACTTC. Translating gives CAWRPRDSLYEQYF.

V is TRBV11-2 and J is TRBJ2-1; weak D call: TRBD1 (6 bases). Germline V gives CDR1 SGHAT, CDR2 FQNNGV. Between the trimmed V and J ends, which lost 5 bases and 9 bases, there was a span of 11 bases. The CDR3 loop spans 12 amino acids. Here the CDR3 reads CASSLSTGEQFF. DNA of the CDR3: TGTGCCAGCAGCCTATCGACAGGTGAGCAGTTCTTC.

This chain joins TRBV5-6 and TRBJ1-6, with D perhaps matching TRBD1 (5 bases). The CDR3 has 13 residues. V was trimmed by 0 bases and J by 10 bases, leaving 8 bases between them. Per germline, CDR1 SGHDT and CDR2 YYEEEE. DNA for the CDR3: TGTGCCAGCAGCTTGGCAGGGCCCTCACCCCTCCACTTT. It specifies CASSLAGPSPLHF. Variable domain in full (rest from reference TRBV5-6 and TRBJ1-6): DAGVTQSPTHLIKTRGQQVTLRCSPKSGHDTVSWYQQALGQGPQFIFQYYEEEERQRGNFPDRFSGHQFPNYSSELNVNALLLGDSALYLCASSLAGPSPLHFGNGTRLTVT.

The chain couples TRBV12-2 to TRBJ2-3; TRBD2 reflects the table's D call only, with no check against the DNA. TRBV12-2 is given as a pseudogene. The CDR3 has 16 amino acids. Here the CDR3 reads CASRSRGGARTDTQYF. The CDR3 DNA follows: TGTGCAAGTCGCTCCCGAGGGGGGGCCCGCACAGATACGCAGTATTTT.